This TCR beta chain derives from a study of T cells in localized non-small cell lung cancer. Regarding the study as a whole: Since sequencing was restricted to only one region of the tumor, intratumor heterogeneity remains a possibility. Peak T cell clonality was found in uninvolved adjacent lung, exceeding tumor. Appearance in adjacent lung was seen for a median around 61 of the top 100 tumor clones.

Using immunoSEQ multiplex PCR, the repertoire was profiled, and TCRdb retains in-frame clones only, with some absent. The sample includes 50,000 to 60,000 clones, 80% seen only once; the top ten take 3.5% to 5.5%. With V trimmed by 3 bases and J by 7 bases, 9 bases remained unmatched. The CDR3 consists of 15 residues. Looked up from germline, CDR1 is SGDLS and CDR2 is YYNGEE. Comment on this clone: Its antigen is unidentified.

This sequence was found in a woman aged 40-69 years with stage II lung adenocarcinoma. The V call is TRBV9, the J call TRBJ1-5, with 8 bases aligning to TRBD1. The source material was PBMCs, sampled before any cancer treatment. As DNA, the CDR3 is TGTGCCAGCAGCGGAGGACAGGGCGACAGGCAGCCCCAGCATTTT. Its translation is CASSGGQGDRQPQHF.